The present T cell receptor beta chain was sequenced within a study of cytomegalovirus exposure and HLA in healthy donors. Study results and caveats: Versus the roughly 640-donor mean, an Asian-associated ancestry cluster reportedly showed fewer N-insertions in a later analysis. What a later analysis showed was that several of the most significant clusters appeared linked to common viral pathogens.

PCR primers comprised 60 Vbeta and 13 Jbeta primers. TCRdb's table, derived via immunoSEQ multiplex PCR, lists solely in-frame clones and lacks some. The sample holds about 140,000 clones. This CDR3 comprises 15 residues. Per the germline V gene, CDR1 is SGHDT and CDR2 is YYEEEE. On this clone: Its antigen is unknown.

The rearrangement links TRBV5-6 to TRBJ2-5, with 8 positions matching TRBD2. Judging by the DNA end, TRBJ2-7 fits better; the J call may be wrong. This clonotype was obtained from a woman younger than 30 in good health and CMV-seronegative. Material for sequencing was PBMCs. DNA of the CDR3: TGTGCCAGCAGCCAACGTGGCGGGAGGTCCTACGAGCAGTACTTC. It is translated as CASSQRGGRSYEQYF.